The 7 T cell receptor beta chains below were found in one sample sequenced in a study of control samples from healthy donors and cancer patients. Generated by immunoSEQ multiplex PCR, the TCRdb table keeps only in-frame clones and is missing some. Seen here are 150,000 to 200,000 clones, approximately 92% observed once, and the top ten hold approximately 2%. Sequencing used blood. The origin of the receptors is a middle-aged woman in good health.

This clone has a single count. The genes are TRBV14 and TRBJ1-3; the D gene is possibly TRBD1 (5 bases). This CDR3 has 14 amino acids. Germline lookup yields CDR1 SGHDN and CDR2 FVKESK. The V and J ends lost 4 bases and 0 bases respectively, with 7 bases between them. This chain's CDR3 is CASSLTVSGNTIYF. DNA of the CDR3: TGTGCCAGCAGCCTGACAGTCTCTGGAAACACCATATATTTT.

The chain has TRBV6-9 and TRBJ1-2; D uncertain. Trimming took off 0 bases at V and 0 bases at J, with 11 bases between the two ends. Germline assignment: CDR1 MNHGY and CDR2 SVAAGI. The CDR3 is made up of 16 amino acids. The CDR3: CASSYSNKASNYGYTF. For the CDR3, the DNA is TGTGCCAGCAGTTATTCCAACAAGGCGTCTAACTATGGCTACACCTTC.

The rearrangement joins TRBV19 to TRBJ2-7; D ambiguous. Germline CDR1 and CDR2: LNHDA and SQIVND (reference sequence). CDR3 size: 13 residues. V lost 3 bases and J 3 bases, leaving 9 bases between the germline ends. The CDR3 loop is CASSMGQIYEQYF. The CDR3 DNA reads TGTGCCAGTAGTATGGGCCAGATCTACGAGCAGTACTTC.

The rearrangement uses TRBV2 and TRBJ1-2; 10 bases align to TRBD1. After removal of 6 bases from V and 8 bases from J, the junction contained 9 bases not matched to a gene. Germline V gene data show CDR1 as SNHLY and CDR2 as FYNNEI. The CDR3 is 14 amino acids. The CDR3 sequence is CASSHPGQGDGYTF. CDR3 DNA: TGTGCCAGCAGCCATCCAGGACAGGGGGACGGCTACACCTTC.

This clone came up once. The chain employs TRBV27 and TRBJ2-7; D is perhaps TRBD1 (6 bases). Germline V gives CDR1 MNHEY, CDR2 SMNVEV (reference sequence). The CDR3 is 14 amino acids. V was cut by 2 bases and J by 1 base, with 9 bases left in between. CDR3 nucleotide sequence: TGTGCCAGCAGTTTAGGACAGAGGTCCTACGAGCAGTACTTC. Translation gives CASSLGQRSYEQYF.

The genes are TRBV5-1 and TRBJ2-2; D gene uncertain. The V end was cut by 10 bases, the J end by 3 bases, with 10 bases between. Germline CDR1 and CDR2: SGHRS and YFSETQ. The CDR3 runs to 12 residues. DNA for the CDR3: TGCGCCGTCCCAGGTGACACCGGGGAGCTGTTTTTT. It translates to CAVPGDTGELFF.

In DNA, the CDR3 is TGCGCCAGCAGCCAACAGGGGTATAATTCACCCCTCCACTTT. Amino acid sequence: CASSQQGYNSPLHF. The chain combines TRBV4-1 with TRBJ1-6; tentatively, D is TRBD1 (6 bases). The V gene lost 2 bases and the J gene lost 4 bases, with 6 bases spanning the gap. This CDR3 region has 14 residues. In germline, CDR1 is MGHRA, CDR2 YSYEKL.